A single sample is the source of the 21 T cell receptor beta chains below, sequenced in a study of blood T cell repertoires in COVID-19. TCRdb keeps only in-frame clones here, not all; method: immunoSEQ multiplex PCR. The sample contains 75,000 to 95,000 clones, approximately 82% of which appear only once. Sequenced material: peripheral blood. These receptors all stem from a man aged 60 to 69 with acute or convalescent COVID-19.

CDR3 sequence: CASSEDRVYEQYF. The CDR3 region has the DNA TGTGCCAGCAGTGAGGACAGAGTATACGAGCAGTACTTC. The gene calls are TRBV2 and TRBJ2-7; weak D call: TRBD1 (6 bases). The V gene's germline CDR1 is SNHLY and CDR2 FYNNEI. The V and J ends lost 3 bases and 4 bases respectively, with 10 bases between them. The length of the CDR3 is 13 residues. The full variable domain, completed using reference TRBV2 and TRBJ2-7, is EPEVTQTPSHQVTQMGQEVILRCVPISNHLYFYWYRQILGQKVEFLVSFYNNEISEKSEIFDDQFSVERPDGSNFTLKIRSTKLEDSAMYFCASSEDRVYEQYFGPGTRLTVT.

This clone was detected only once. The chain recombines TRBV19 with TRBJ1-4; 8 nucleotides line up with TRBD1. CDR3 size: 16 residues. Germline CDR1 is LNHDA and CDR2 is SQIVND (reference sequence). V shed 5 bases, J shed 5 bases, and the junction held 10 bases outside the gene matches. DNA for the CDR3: TGTGCCAGTAGTGACCCTGCCCGGGACAGGAATGAAAAACTGTTTTTT. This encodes CASSDPARDRNEKLFF. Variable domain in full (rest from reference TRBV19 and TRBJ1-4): DGGITQSPKYLFRKEGQNVTLSCEQNLNHDAMYWYRQDPGQGLRLIYYSQIVNDFQKGDIAEGYSVSREKKESFPLTVTSAQKNPTAFYLCASSDPARDRNEKLFFGSGTQLSVL.

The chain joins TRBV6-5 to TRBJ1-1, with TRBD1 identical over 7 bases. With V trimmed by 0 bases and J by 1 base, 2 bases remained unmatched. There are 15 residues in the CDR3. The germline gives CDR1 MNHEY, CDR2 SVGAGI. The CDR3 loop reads CASSYSDRANTEAFF. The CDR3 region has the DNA TGTGCCAGCAGTTACTCAGACAGGGCGAACACTGAAGCTTTCTTT.

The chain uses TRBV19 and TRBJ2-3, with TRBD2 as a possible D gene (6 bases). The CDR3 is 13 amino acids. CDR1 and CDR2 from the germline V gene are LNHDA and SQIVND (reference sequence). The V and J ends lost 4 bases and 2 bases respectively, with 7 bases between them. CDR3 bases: TGTGCCAGTAGTAAGGACTACACAGATACGCAGTATTTT. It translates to CASSKDYTDTQYF.

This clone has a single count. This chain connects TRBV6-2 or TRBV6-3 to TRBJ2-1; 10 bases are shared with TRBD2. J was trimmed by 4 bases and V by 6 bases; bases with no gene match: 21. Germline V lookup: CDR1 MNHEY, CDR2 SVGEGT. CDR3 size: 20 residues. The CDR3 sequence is CASSLRGPAGGPKTYNEQFF. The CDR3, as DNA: TGTGCCAGCAGCCTCCGGGGCCCAGCGGGGGGGCCGAAAACGTACAATGAGCAGTTCTTC.

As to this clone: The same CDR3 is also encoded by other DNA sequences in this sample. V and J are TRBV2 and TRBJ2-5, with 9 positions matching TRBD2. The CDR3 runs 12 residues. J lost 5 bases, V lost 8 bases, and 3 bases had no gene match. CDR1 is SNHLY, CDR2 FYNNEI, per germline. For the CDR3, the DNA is TGTGCCAGCGCGGGGGGGGGCGAGACCCAGTACTTC. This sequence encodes CASAGGGETQYF.

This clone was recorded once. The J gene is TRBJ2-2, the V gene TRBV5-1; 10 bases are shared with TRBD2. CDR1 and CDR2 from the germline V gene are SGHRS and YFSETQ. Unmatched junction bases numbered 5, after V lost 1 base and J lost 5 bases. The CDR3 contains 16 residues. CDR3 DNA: TGCGCCAGCAGCTTGCGGCTAGCGGGGGTTACCGGGGAGCTGTTTTTT. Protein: CASSLRLAGVTGELFF.

The CDR3 DNA reads TGTGCCAGCTCACTACAGAGAACTCAAGAGACCCAGTACTTC. Residues: CASSLQRTQETQYF. The chain carries TRBV18 and TRBJ2-5; D gene uncertain. The ends were cut back, 4 bases at V and 2 bases at J, with 11 bases in the middle. This CDR3 is built from 14 residues. Per the germline V gene, CDR1 is KGHSH and CDR2 is LQKENI. The full variable domain, its missing parts supplied by reference TRBV18 and TRBJ2-5, is NAGVMQNPRHLVRRRGQEARLRCSPMKGHSHVYWYRQLPEEGLKFMVYLQKENIIDESGMPKERFSAEFPKEGPSILRIQQVVRGDSAAYFCASSLQRTQETQYFGPGTRLLVL.

CDR3 in DNA: TGTGCCAGCAGTGACCCAGACGGGTATAATTCACCCCTCCACTTT. It yields the protein CASSDPDGYNSPLHF. J is TRBJ1-6 and V is TRBV2; no firm D call. The CDR3 spans 15 residues. CDR1 and CDR2 (germline): SNHLY, FYNNEI. Trimming shortened V by 3 bases and J by 4 bases, and 10 bases separated the two germline ends.

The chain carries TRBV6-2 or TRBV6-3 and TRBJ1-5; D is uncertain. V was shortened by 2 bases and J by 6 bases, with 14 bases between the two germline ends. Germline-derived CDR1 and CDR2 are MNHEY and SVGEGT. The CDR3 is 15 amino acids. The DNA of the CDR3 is TGTGCCAGCAGTTACCCCATAATGGGGAGTCAGCCCCAGCATTTT. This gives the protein CASSYPIMGSQPQHF.

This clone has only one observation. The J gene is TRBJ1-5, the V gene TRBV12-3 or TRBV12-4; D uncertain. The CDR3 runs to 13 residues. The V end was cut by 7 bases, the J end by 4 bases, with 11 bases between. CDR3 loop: CASTGSLNQPQHF. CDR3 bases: TGTGCCAGCACGGGGAGTCTAAATCAGCCCCAGCATTTT.

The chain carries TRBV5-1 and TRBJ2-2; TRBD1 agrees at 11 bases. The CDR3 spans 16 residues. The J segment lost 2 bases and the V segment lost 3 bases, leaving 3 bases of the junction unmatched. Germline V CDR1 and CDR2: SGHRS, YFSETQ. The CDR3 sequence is CASSYWTGGNTGELFF. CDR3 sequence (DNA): TGCGCCAGCAGCTACTGGACAGGGGGCAACACCGGGGAGCTGTTTTTT.

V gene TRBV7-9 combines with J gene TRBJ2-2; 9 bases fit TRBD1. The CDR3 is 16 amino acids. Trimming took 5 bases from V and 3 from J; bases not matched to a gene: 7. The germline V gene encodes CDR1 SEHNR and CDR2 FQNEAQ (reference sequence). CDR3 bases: TGTGCCAGCAGCCTTCGGGACAGGGTTGACACCGGGGAGCTGTTTTTT. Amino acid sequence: CASSLRDRVDTGELFF.

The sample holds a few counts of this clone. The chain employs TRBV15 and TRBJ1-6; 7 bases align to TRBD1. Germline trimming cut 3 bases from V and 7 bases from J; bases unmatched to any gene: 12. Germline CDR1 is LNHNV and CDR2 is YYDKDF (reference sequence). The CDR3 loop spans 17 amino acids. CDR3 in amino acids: CATSSRKTGAGNSPLHF. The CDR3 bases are TGTGCCACCAGCAGCCGCAAAACAGGGGCGGGCAATTCACCCCTCCACTTT.

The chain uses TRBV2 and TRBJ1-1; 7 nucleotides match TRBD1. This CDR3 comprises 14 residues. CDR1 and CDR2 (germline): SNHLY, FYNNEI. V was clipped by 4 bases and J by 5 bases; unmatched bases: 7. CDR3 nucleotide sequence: TGTGCCAGCAGTGTGGGGACAGTGGGGACTGAAGCTTTCTTT. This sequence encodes CASSVGTVGTEAFF.

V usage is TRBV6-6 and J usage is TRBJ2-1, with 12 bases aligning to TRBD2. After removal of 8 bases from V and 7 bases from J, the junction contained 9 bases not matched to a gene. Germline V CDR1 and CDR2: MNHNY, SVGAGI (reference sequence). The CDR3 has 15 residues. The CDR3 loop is CASSSSGGAWNEQFF. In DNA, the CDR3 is TGTGCCAGCTCATCTAGCGGGGGGGCGTGGAATGAGCAGTTCTTC.

As DNA, the CDR3 is TGTGCCAGCTCACCACAGGGGGCGCGATCACCCCTCCACTTT. Protein product: CASSPQGARSPLHF. This chain joins TRBV18 and TRBJ1-6, with 7 bases matching TRBD1. CDR3 length: 14 amino acids. The J segment lost 10 bases and the V segment lost 1 base, leaving 4 bases of the junction unmatched. Germline lookup yields CDR1 KGHSH and CDR2 LQKENI.

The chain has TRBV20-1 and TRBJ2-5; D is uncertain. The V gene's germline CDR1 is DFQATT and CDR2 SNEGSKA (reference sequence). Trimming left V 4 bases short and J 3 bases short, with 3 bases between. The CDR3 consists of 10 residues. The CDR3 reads CSAIKETQYF. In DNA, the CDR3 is TGCAGTGCTATTAAAGAGACCCAGTACTTC.

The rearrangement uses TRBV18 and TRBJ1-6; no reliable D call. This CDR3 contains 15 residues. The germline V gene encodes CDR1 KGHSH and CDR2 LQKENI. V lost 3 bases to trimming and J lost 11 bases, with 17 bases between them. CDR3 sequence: CASSPKAPGDTPLHF. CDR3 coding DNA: TGTGCCAGCTCACCGAAAGCACCAGGCGATACACCCCTCCACTTT.

CDR3 DNA sequence: TGTGCCAGTAGTTCTCCGGGTGCGAGCTCTGGAAACACCATATATTTT. It yields the protein CASSSPGASSGNTIYF. The chain joins TRBV19 to TRBJ1-3; D is uncertain. V was pared by 5 bases and J by 0 bases, with 14 bases between. Germline CDR1 reads LNHDA; CDR2 reads SQIVND (reference sequence). The CDR3 sequence is 16 residues long. Using reference TRBV19 and TRBJ1-3 for the parts outside the CDR3, the full variable domain is DGGITQSPKYLFRKEGQNVTLSCEQNLNHDAMYWYRQDPGQGLRLIYYSQIVNDFQKGDIAEGYSVSREKKESFPLTVTSAQKNPTAFYLCASSSPGASSGNTIYFGEGSWLTVV.

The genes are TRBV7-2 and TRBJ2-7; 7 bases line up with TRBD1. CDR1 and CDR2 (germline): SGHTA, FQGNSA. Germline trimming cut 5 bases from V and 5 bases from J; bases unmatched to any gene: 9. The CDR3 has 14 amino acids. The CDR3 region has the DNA TGTGCCAGCAGCACCCGGACAGGTGGGAACGAGCAGTACTTC. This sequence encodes CASSTRTGGNEQYF.